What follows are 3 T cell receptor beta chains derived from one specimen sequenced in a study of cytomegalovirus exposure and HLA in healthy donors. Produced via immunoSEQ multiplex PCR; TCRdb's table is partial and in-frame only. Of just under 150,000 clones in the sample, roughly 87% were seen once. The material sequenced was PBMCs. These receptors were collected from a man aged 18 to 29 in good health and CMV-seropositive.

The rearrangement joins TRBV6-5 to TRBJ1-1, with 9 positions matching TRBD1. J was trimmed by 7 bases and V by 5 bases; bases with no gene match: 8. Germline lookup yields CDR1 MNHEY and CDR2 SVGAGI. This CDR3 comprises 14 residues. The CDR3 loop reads CASSSLQGAFEAFF. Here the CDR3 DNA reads TGTGCCAGCAGTAGTCTACAGGGGGCTTTTGAAGCTTTCTTT.

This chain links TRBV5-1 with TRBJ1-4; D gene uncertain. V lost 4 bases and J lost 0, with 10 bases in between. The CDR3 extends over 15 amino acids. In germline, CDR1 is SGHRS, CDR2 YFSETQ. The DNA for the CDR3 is TGCGCCAGCAGCCGTTCCGCGGCAACTAATGAAAAACTGTTTTTT. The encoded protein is CASSRSAATNEKLFF.

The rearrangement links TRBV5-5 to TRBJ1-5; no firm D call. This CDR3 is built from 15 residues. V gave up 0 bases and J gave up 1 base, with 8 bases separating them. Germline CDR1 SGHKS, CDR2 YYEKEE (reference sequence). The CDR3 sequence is CASSLALGSNQPQHF. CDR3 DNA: TGTGCCAGCAGCTTGGCCCTCGGGAGCAATCAGCCCCAGCATTTT.